This is a list of T cell receptor beta chains from one sample in a study of T cells in Graves' hyperthyroidism and ophthalmopathy. TCRdb fed the multiplex PCR reads into MiXCR, producing one record per CDR3 protein. Of about 370,000 distinct CDR3 sequences in the sample, roughly 15% were seen once. The sequenced sample was blood. Receptors were obtained from a woman in her sixties with Graves' ophthalmopathy. Both conserved end residues are part of each CDR3. Fields, in order: V gene, clone size, CDR3 protein. Size values are once, few and many counts, or a class for expanded clones, and some rows have none.

>TRBV7-2|many
CASRAGRAYNEQFF
>TRBV30|many
CAWSEGETQYF
>TRBV2|many
CASRGRENQPQHF
>TRBV5-1|NA
CASSPTRIPTDTQYF
>TRBV6-1|many
CASSDRVDYEQYF
>TRBV20-1|many
CSASGRTVVVASYEQYF
>TRBV4-1|NA
CASSQEAGSGNQPQHF
>TRBV19|many
CASSSLEQETQYF
>TRBV3-1|NA
CASDRAGGTDTQYF
>TRBV9|NA
CASSVVATANQPQHF
>TRBV29-1|NA
CSVEDLGLAGSYEQYF
>TRBV18|many
CASSPLEGEAFF
>TRBV7-3|many
CASSSGQTGELFF
>TRBV28|few
CASSLILREGLRSYEQYF
>TRBV5-1|NA
CASSLTPTGELFF
>TRBV9|few
CASSDNTGNYEQYF
>TRBV4-1|NA
CASSQELGDGRLHF
>TRBV28|many
CASQWQGNEQYF
>TRBV5-1|many
CASSLPGTDTDTQYF
>TRBV6-2/TRBV6-3|NA
CASSDNRDREQYF
>TRBV5-1|NA
CASSLRTERSRQYF
>TRBV18|many
CASSPQQVNYGYTF
>TRBV10-2|few
CASSGTLAGYSYEQYF
>TRBV7-2|many
CASSLVAGGETQYF
>TRBV6-1|NA
CASHKGGDTQYF
>TRBV6-1|NA
CASSEVLGTQKYF
>TRBV12-3/TRBV12-4|many
CASSLGVGGLAGAETQYF
>TRBV12-3/TRBV12-4|many
CASSTANEKLFF
>TRBV28|many
CASSLQGRWTEAFF
>TRBV4-2|many
CASSQAGRDRSGEQYF
>TRBV20-1|many
CSAASTSGRGNEQFF
>TRBV5-6|NA
CASSWGILGEVTGELFF
>TRBV2|many
CASSEGTGTANSPLHF
>TRBV20-1|few
CSARTQGFIEAFF
>TRBV18|many
CASSRSIGETQYF
>TRBV5-6|many
CASSLAVPGTGRVNEQFF
>TRBV7-2|once
CASSYRENSNQPQHF
>TRBV6-1|few
CASSAESTVNTEAFF
>TRBV30|NA
CAWSVKAGGGTGELFF
>TRBV28|few
CASSSPAAGFTDTQYF
>TRBV5-1|few
CASSGNSGANVLTF
>TRBV12-3/TRBV12-4|NA
CASSFGGSGEQYF
>TRBV28|many
CASSRGVYEQYF
>TRBV4-1|NA
CASSQESRSRGTEAFF
>TRBV20-1|NA
CSATSLVGGGLHF
>TRBV9|many
CASSVVPDSYNEQFF
>TRBV6-1|few
CASSRSDRGGEQYF
>TRBV12-5|NA
CASGLVEGNTGELFF
>TRBV7-9|NA
CASSLRVESYEQYF
>TRBV5-1|many
CASSPTTDNEQFF
>TRBV28|NA
CASTGQGYEKLFF
>TRBV6-1|many
CASSEGGAGGPVKNIQYF
>TRBV2|many
CASSTTSGRTYNEQFF
>TRBV19|few
CASRQTGINQPQHF
>TRBV9|many
CASSVGSGSAYEQYF
>TRBV18|many
CASSPPGTVNTEAFF